The entry below gives a single T cell receptor beta chain sequence along with its context. What it binds is not known. This sample is part of a study of T cell responses to AZD1222 COVID-19 vaccine. Sequenced by immunoSEQ multiplex PCR; TCRdb stores in-frame clones only, minus some. The sample records more than 95,000 clones, roughly nine tenths being singletons. There are 15 residues in the CDR3. The germline V and J ends were trimmed by 5 bases and 6 bases, with 17 bases remaining between them. The germline V gene encodes CDR1 MNHEY and CDR2 SVGAGI. Study findings and constraints: Once two AZD1222 doses were given, Spike-specific TCR breadth and depth went up.

This TCR derives from an adult in good health. Sequenced material: peripheral blood, taken on day 0 of AZD1222 vaccination. The rearrangement uses TRBV6-5 and TRBJ2-1; D remains ambiguous. DNA for the CDR3: TGTGCCAGCAGTAAATCAGGCCTCCTTAGCAATGAGCAGTTCTTC. Protein: CASSKSGLLSNEQFF.